This passage covers 20 T cell receptor beta chains from one sample sequenced in a study of cytomegalovirus exposure and HLA in healthy donors. Primers included in the PCR were 60 Vbeta and 13 Jbeta primers. The protocol was immunoSEQ multiplex PCR, while the TCRdb copy is restricted to in-frame clones and leaves out a portion. Of 75,000 to 100,000 clones in the sample, around 82% were seen once. The sequenced sample consisted of PBMCs. The receptors were sampled from a man aged 35 to 55 in good health and CMV-seropositive.

The chain has TRBV10-3 and TRBJ2-5, with D perhaps matching TRBD2 (6 bases). Trimming pared 0 bases from V and 5 bases from J, leaving 13 bases between. This CDR3 has 15 residues. Germline V gives CDR1 ENHRY, CDR2 SYGVKD. CDR3 sequence reads: CAISESGRAGETQYF. The CDR3 nucleotides are TGTGCCATCAGTGAGTCGGGCAGGGCGGGGGAGACCCAGTACTTC.

The CDR3, as DNA: TGCGCCAGCAGCTTACACCGACAGGCCTACGAGCAGTACTTC. Protein sequence: CASSLHRQAYEQYF. The chain links TRBV5-1 to TRBJ2-7, with D maybe TRBD1 (6 bases). Between the trimmed V and J ends, which lost 2 bases and 2 bases, there was a span of 11 bases. Germline V gene sequence: CDR1 SGHRS, CDR2 YFSETQ. CDR3 length equals 14 residues.

This clone is a singleton in its sample. An end of the junction does not agree with germline; a read error may underlie this. The sample holds other DNA sequences that translate to the same CDR3. The rearrangement joins TRBV2 to TRBJ2-7; TRBD1 matches 9 bases. This CDR3 has 13 amino acids. Germline CDR1 is SNHLY and CDR2 is FYNNEI. CDR3 in DNA: TGCGCCAGCAGTCCCGGGACAGGGTACGAGCAGTACTTC. Its translation: CASSPGTGYEQYF. Full variable domain (rest looked up from reference TRBV2 and TRBJ2-7): EPEVTQTPSHQVTQMGQEVILRCVPISNHLYFYWYRQILGQKVEFLVSFYNNEISEKSEIFDDQFSVERPDGSNFTLKIRSTKLEDSAMYFCASSPGTGYEQYFGPGTRLTVT.

This clone was seen once. V usage is TRBV18 and J usage is TRBJ1-3; D possibly corresponds to TRBD1 (6 bases). Trimming left V 2 bases short and J 0 bases short, with 14 bases between. The germline V gene encodes CDR1 KGHSH and CDR2 LQKENI. This CDR3 is 17 amino acids long. The CDR3: CASSPKRQASSGNTIYF. The CDR3 nucleotides read TGTGCCAGCTCACCAAAGCGACAGGCATCCTCTGGAAACACCATATATTTT.

This chain links TRBV5-6 with TRBJ1-2; maybe TRBD1 (6 bases). This CDR3 contains 17 residues. The germline V and J ends were trimmed by 2 bases and 5 bases, with 22 bases remaining between them. Per germline, CDR1 SGHDT and CDR2 YYEEEE. CDR3: CASSFLGGGAGSYGYTF. The CDR3 DNA reads TGTGCCAGCAGCTTTTTAGGTGGGGGGGCCGGCTCATATGGCTACACCTTC. Together with reference TRBV5-6 and TRBJ1-2, the CDR3 gives the full variable domain: DAGVTQSPTHLIKTRGQQVTLRCSPKSGHDTVSWYQQALGQGPQFIFQYYEEEERQRGNFPDRFSGHQFPNYSSELNVNALLLGDSALYLCASSFLGGGAGSYGYTFGSGTRLTVV.

The J gene is TRBJ1-2, the V gene TRBV6-5, with D tentatively TRBD1 (5 bases). V gave up 7 bases and J gave up 5 bases, with 20 bases separating them. Per germline, CDR1 MNHEY and CDR2 SVGAGI. The CDR3 has 15 residues. CDR3 coding DNA: TGTGCCAGCATCTATGGGCGCTGCAGGGCTTATGGCTACACCTTC. As protein: CASIYGRCRAYGYTF.

This clone was picked up one time. This chain connects TRBV19 to TRBJ2-2, with 7 bases fitting TRBD1. Germline CDR1 LNHDA, CDR2 SQIVND (reference sequence). This CDR3 is built from 15 residues. Trimming cost V 4 bases and J 6 bases; bases outside gene matches: 8. CDR3 DNA: TGTGCCAGTAGTAGAGAGACAGGGTCCGCCGGGGAGCTGTTTTTT. Its translation is CASSRETGSAGELFF.

The chain is built from TRBV5-1 and TRBJ1-1; D uncertain. The CDR3 extends over 13 amino acids. Germline assignment: CDR1 SGHRS and CDR2 YFSETQ. Trimming took off 4 bases at V and 8 bases at J, with 15 bases between the two ends. The CDR3 DNA reads TGCGCCAGCAGCCAAGGCGGCTGGCCAGAAGCTTTCTTT. Protein: CASSQGGWPEAFF. The full variable domain, its missing parts supplied by reference TRBV5-1 and TRBJ1-1, is KAGVTQTPRYLIKTRGQQVTLSCSPISGHRSVSWYQQTPGQGLQFLFEYFSETQRNKGNFPGRFSGRQFSNSRSEMNVSTLELGDSALYLCASSQGGWPEAFFGQGTRLTVV.

The V and J genes are TRBV2 and TRBJ2-7, with TRBD1 matching over 7 bases. Trimming removed 8 bases from V and 6 bases from J; junction bases left unmatched: 13. Per germline, CDR1 SNHLY and CDR2 FYNNEI. The CDR3 sequence is 14 residues long. The CDR3 DNA reads TGTGCCAGCGAATTTACAGGGGTCGGTGGCGAGCAGTACTTC. Translating gives CASEFTGVGGEQYF. Full variable domain (remainder filled in from reference TRBV2 and TRBJ2-7): EPEVTQTPSHQVTQMGQEVILRCVPISNHLYFYWYRQILGQKVEFLVSFYNNEISEKSEIFDDQFSVERPDGSNFTLKIRSTKLEDSAMYFCASEFTGVGGEQYFGPGTRLTVT.

The rearrangement joins TRBV6-9 to TRBJ1-5; perhaps TRBD1 as D (5 bases). Trimming left V 6 bases short and J 2 bases short, with 23 bases between. CDR1 is MNHGY, CDR2 SVAAGI, per germline. This CDR3 spans 18 amino acids. The CDR3 sequence is CASRLPGLKTGGNQPQHF. CDR3 DNA: TGTGCCAGCAGACTACCGGGACTCAAAACAGGAGGCAATCAGCCCCAGCATTTT.

The chain uses TRBV6-5 and TRBJ2-4; D is perhaps TRBD1 (6 bases). Looked up from germline, CDR1 is MNHEY and CDR2 is SVGAGI. The CDR3 consists of 13 residues. V was shortened by 5 bases and J by 4 bases, with 9 bases between the two germline ends. In DNA, the CDR3 is TGTGCCAGCAGTCCTCAGGGGAAAAACATTCAGTACTTC. Amino acids: CASSPQGKNIQYF.

Notes on this clone: One end of the junction is discordant with germline, which a read error may explain. The CDR3 coding sequence is TGTGCTAGCAGCCGATATGGGACAGGCAATGAGCAGTTCTTC. Its translation is CASSRYGTGNEQFF. V usage is TRBV7-7 and J usage is TRBJ2-1, with 8 bases aligning to TRBD1. This CDR3 comprises 14 residues. Germline loops: CDR1 SSHAT, CDR2 FNYEAQ (reference sequence).

This chain links TRBV2 with TRBJ2-4, with 12 bases lining up with TRBD1. The CDR3 covers 17 residues. The germline V gene encodes CDR1 SNHLY and CDR2 FYNNEI. Unmatched junction bases numbered 9, after V lost 9 bases and J lost 0 bases. The CDR3 loop reads CARKGQGAKLAKNIQYF. CDR3 sequence (DNA): TGTGCCAGGAAGGGACAGGGGGCCAAGCTAGCCAAAAACATTCAGTACTTC.

This rearrangement joins TRBV7-9 to TRBJ2-7; TRBD2 might be the D (6 bases). CDR1 and CDR2 from the germline V gene are SEHNR and FQNEAQ (reference sequence). Trimming pared 5 bases from V and 3 bases from J, leaving 14 bases between. The CDR3 runs to 14 residues. In nucleotides, the CDR3 is TGTGCCAGCAGCCAGGGTCAAGCGGGCTACGAGCAGTACTTC. This encodes CASSQGQAGYEQYF.

The CDR3 nucleotides read TGTGCCAGGCTTGAGGGCGCGGTCTATGGCTACACCTTC. It codes for CARLEGAVYGYTF. The chain employs TRBV10-3 and TRBJ1-2; D gene unclear. The CDR3 extends over 13 amino acids. V was pared by 10 bases and J by 4 bases, with 16 bases between. Germline assignment: CDR1 ENHRY and CDR2 SYGVKD.

This chain joins TRBV18 and TRBJ1-3; D is undetermined. Germline CDR1 and CDR2: KGHSH and LQKENI. V gave up 3 bases and J gave up 4 bases, with 13 bases separating them. The length of the CDR3 is 15 residues. The CDR3 here is CASSPKTERGNTIYF. The CDR3 DNA is TGTGCCAGCTCACCGAAGACGGAGAGGGGAAACACCATATATTTT.

The chain carries TRBV5-1 and TRBJ2-5; D gene uncertain. The DNA end is a closer match to TRBJ2-7, so the J assignment may be wrong. CDR1 is SGHRS, CDR2 YFSETQ, per germline. The CDR3 extends over 11 amino acids. CDR3 bases: TGCGCCAGCAGCCCGGGTTACGAGCAGTACTTC. This codes for CASSPGYEQYF.

The chain combines TRBV4-1 with TRBJ1-2, with D hard to call. The V and J ends lost 2 bases and 4 bases respectively, with 14 bases between them. This CDR3 has 15 residues. The germline gives CDR1 MGHRA, CDR2 YSYEKL. CDR3 coding DNA: TGCGCCAGCAGCCAATTGGGAGGATTTAGCTATGGCTACACCTTC. This translates into CASSQLGGFSYGYTF.

The gene calls are TRBV6-6 and TRBJ1-3; D ambiguous. From germline, CDR1 is MNHNY and CDR2 SVGAGI (reference sequence). Trimming pared 8 bases from V and 0 bases from J, leaving 11 bases between. This CDR3 has 14 residues. CDR3 sequence: CASLPGSSGNTIYF. The CDR3 nucleotides are TGTGCCAGCTTACCGGGGTCCTCTGGAAACACCATATATTTT.

The V gene is TRBV10-1, the J gene TRBJ2-2; a weak D match, TRBD1 (6 bases). The CDR3 covers 16 residues. The germline V gene encodes CDR1 WNHNN and CDR2 SYGVQD (reference sequence). V gave up 2 bases and J gave up 4 bases, with 14 bases separating them. This CDR3 is CASSEGRGTPTGELFF. Written as DNA, the CDR3 is TGCGCCAGCAGTGAGGGAAGGGGGACCCCCACCGGGGAGCTGTTTTTT.